Listed here are 18 T cell receptor beta chains from one sample, sequenced in a study of T cell responses to AZD1222 COVID-19 vaccine. Method: immunoSEQ multiplex PCR; TCRdb's copy keeps in-frame clones and lacks some. Among more than 150,000 clones listed, around 87% were seen once. The starting material was peripheral blood, obtained on day 0 of MenACWY control vaccination. Receptor source: an adult in good health.

The chain recombines TRBV5-1 with TRBJ1-4, with D uncertain. Germline V CDR1 and CDR2: SGHRS, YFSETQ. Between the trimmed V and J ends, which lost 0 bases and 8 bases, there was a span of 8 bases. This CDR3 contains 13 residues. The CDR3 loop reads CASSLVSGEKLFF. In DNA, the CDR3 is TGCGCCAGCAGCTTGGTATCGGGCGAAAAACTGTTTTTT.

The gene calls are TRBV7-8 and TRBJ2-1, with TRBD2 matching 9 bases. This CDR3 has 16 amino acids. V lost 3 bases and J lost 5; bases outside the gene matches: 8. Germline lookup yields CDR1 SGHVS and CDR2 FQNEAQ. CDR3 sequence reads: CASSFASGELHNEQFF. The CDR3 DNA sequence: TGTGCCAGCAGCTTTGCTAGCGGGGAGTTACACAATGAGCAGTTCTTC.

The V gene is TRBV5-1, the J gene TRBJ2-1; 8 bases are a match to TRBD1. This CDR3 contains 14 residues. Trimming removed 5 bases from V and 3 bases from J; junction bases left unmatched: 4. Per germline, CDR1 SGHRS and CDR2 YFSETQ. The DNA for the CDR3 is TGCGCCAGCAGTCCCGGGACAGGCTACAATGAGCAGTTCTTC. Protein sequence: CASSPGTGYNEQFF.

The table lists this clone with a count of one. CDR3 coding DNA: TGTGCCAGCAGCGTAGGAAGTCCAGCGAACACCGGGGAGCTGTTTTTT. Protein sequence: CASSVGSPANTGELFF. The J gene is TRBJ2-2, the V gene TRBV9; D unresolved. CDR3 length: 16 residues. V was cut by 0 bases and J by 0 bases, with 9 bases left in between. CDR1 SGDLS and CDR2 YYNGEE come from the germline V gene.

This chain joins TRBV28 and TRBJ1-2; D gene uncertain. In germline, CDR1 is MDHEN, CDR2 SYDVKM. Trimming took 7 bases from V and 3 from J, leaving 6 bases between them. The CDR3 sequence is 11 residues long. The CDR3 sequence is CASTQDYGYTF. The CDR3 DNA follows: TGTGCCAGCACCCAGGACTATGGCTACACCTTC.

The V and J genes are TRBV5-8 and TRBJ2-7, with 8 bases fitting TRBD1. Germline-derived CDR1 and CDR2 are SGHTS and YDEGEE. The trim removed 3 bases at V and 3 bases at J, leaving 11 bases unmatched. This CDR3 has 16 residues. The CDR3 here is CASSSGALDRVYEQYF. The CDR3 coding sequence is TGTGCCAGCAGCTCTGGCGCCTTGGACAGGGTCTACGAGCAGTACTTC.

The chain employs TRBV9 and TRBJ1-4, with 8 nucleotides matching TRBD1. The CDR3 has 16 residues. Germline V CDR1 and CDR2: SGDLS, YYNGEE. Germline trimming cut 0 bases from V and 7 bases from J; bases unmatched to any gene: 8. CDR3 bases: TGTGCCAGCAGCGTAGGCAGGGGGCGAGAAGGTGAAAAACTGTTTTTT. This codes for CASSVGRGREGEKLFF.

The table lists this clone with a few counts. V usage is TRBV2 and J usage is TRBJ1-5; tentatively, D is TRBD1 (6 bases). In germline, CDR1 is SNHLY, CDR2 FYNNEI. V lost 8 bases and J lost 4, with 24 bases in between. This CDR3 region has 17 residues. CDR3 sequence: CASGGGLDSTENQPQHF. The CDR3 bases are TGTGCCAGCGGGGGGGGCCTGGACTCAACTGAGAATCAGCCCCAGCATTTT. The full variable domain, rest sourced from reference TRBV2 and TRBJ1-5, is EPEVTQTPSHQVTQMGQEVILRCVPISNHLYFYWYRQILGQKVEFLVSFYNNEISEKSEIFDDQFSVERPDGSNFTLKIRSTKLEDSAMYFCASGGGLDSTENQPQHFGDGTRLSIL.

J is TRBJ1-6 and V is TRBV5-6; 9 nucleotides match TRBD1. This CDR3 is 15 amino acids long. V shed 3 bases, J shed 8 bases, and the junction held 6 bases outside the gene matches. CDR1 is SGHDT, CDR2 YYEEEE, per germline. CDR3 in amino acids: CASSSSGQGYSPLHF. The CDR3 coding sequence is TGTGCCAGCAGCTCTTCGGGACAGGGTTATTCACCCCTCCACTTT.

This clone was picked up one time. This chain connects TRBV19 to TRBJ1-1; 8 nucleotides agree with TRBD1. CDR3 length equals 14 residues. Germline V lookup: CDR1 LNHDA, CDR2 SQIVND (reference sequence). The V segment lost 7 bases and the J segment 4 bases; nucleotides outside the gene matches: 8. The CDR3 nucleotides read TGTGCCAGTATACTTCAGGGGGCTGGCACTGAAGCTTTCTTT. Translated, it gives CASILQGAGTEAFF. Full variable domain (missing parts from reference TRBV19 and TRBJ1-1): DGGITQSPKYLFRKEGQNVTLSCEQNLNHDAMYWYRQDPGQGLRLIYYSQIVNDFQKGDIAEGYSVSREKKESFPLTVTSAQKNPTAFYLCASILQGAGTEAFFGQGTRLTVV.

As concerns this clone: Other DNA sequences from this sample encode an identical CDR3 as well. V is TRBV19 and J is TRBJ1-5; D gene unclear. The V end was cut by 2 bases, the J end by 0 bases, with 8 bases between. This CDR3 spans 15 amino acids. CDR1 is LNHDA and CDR2 is SQIVND in the germline V gene (reference sequence). The CDR3 sequence: CASSISRNSNQPQHF. For the CDR3, the DNA is TGTGCCAGTAGTATATCCCGGAATAGCAATCAGCCCCAGCATTTT.

This sequence joins TRBV27 and TRBJ1-6, with 7 bases matching TRBD1. J lost 7 bases, V lost 4 bases, and 7 bases had no gene match. The CDR3 has 15 residues. The germline V gene encodes CDR1 MNHEY and CDR2 SMNVEV (reference sequence). The CDR3 DNA sequence: TGTGCCAGCAGTTCGGGACAGCTAATAAATTCACCCCTCCACTTT. The encoded protein is CASSSGQLINSPLHF.

V is TRBV7-9 and J is TRBJ1-1, with a tentative D call TRBD1 (5 bases). The CDR3 runs 15 residues. Trimming cost V 1 base and J 0 bases, with 9 bases left between them. Looked up from germline, CDR1 is SEHNR and CDR2 is FQNEAQ (reference sequence). The CDR3 DNA reads as TGTGCCAGCAGCTTAGTGGGACTGATGAACACTGAAGCTTTCTTT. Translation gives CASSLVGLMNTEAFF.

The chain recombines TRBV6-5 with TRBJ1-1; D not certain. Germline loops: CDR1 MNHEY, CDR2 SVGAGI. The CDR3 contains 12 residues. Between the trimmed V and J ends, which lost 5 bases and 7 bases, there was a span of 11 bases. In nucleotides, the CDR3 is TGTGCCAGCAGTCCCAGGATCGGTGAAGCTTTCTTT. Translated: CASSPRIGEAFF.

The CDR3: CASSLDPNRASREAFF. In DNA, the CDR3 is TGTGCCAGCAGCTTAGACCCTAACAGGGCGAGTCGTGAAGCTTTCTTT. This rearrangement joins TRBV11-2 to TRBJ1-1; possible D gene TRBD1, 6 bases. V lost 0 bases, J lost 7 bases, and 18 bases lay in between. CDR3 length: 16 residues. CDR1 and CDR2 from the germline V gene are SGHAT and FQNNGV.

The V gene is TRBV7-3, the J gene TRBJ2-3; TRBD1 matches 9 bases. The ends lost 5 bases at V and 2 bases at J; junction bases unmatched: 5. This CDR3 spans 15 amino acids. CDR1 and CDR2 (germline): SGHTA, FQGTGA. The CDR3: CASSPGTGSTDTQYF. CDR3 sequence (DNA): TGTGCCAGCAGCCCCGGGACAGGGTCCACAGATACGCAGTATTTT.

This chain connects TRBV7-2 to TRBJ1-5; 7 positions agree with TRBD1. Per germline, CDR1 SGHTA and CDR2 FQGNSA. The CDR3 runs 16 residues. The J segment lost 5 bases and the V segment lost 5 bases, leaving 12 bases of the junction unmatched. The CDR3 here is CASSPWGGGADQPQHF. CDR3 in DNA: TGTGCCAGCAGCCCTTGGGGAGGGGGCGCCGATCAGCCCCAGCATTTT.

The chain couples TRBV19 to TRBJ2-1; 7 nucleotides agree with TRBD1. The CDR3 covers 12 residues. Germline-derived CDR1 and CDR2 are LNHDA and SQIVND (reference sequence). Germline trimming cut 7 bases from V and 8 bases from J; bases unmatched to any gene: 5. The CDR3 DNA reads as TGTGCCAGTAAAACAGGGGTCCATGAGCAGTTCTTC. Residues: CASKTGVHEQFF.